A selection of T cell receptor beta chains follows, all from one sample in a study of T cells after somatic rescue of genetic block. Assay used: immunoSEQ multiplex PCR; TCRdb lists only in-frame clones, some missing. The table includes over 12,000 clones, under 75% detected once. Sequencing was done on a sample of peripheral blood mononuclear cells (PBMCs). The receptors come from a boy younger than 18. Both conserved end residues are part of each CDR3. D genes are given only for firm matches. Expanded clones are given a class, and other clones once, few, many or no size at all.

TRBV6-6	.	.	TRBJ2-7	TGTGCCAGCCGGCACAGGGTTTCCTACGAGCAGTACTTC	CASRHRVSYEQYF
TRBV6-1	TRBD1	.	TRBJ1-2	TGTGCCAGCAGTGAAGTGGGACAGGGGTCAGGGTATGGCTACACCTTC	CASSEVGQGSGYGYTF
TRBV9	TRBD1	once	TRBJ2-1	TGTGCCAGCAGCCTTCGACAGGGGCGGGATGAGCAGTTCTTC	CASSLRQGRDEQFF
TRBV7-9	.	few	TRBJ1-5	TGTGCCAGCAGCTTGGAGTCGGGCACACACCGGACCGCTTCGAGGCCCCAGCATTTT	CASSLESGTHRTASRPQHF
TRBV5-5	TRBD1	.	TRBJ1-2	TGTGCCAGCAGTACCCACGGGACAGGGGCCCTCTATGGCTACACCTTC	CASSTHGTGALYGYTF
TRBV19	.	.	TRBJ2-3	TGTGCCAGTAGTATTAATTGGTGGACAGATACGCAGTATTTT	CASSINWWTDTQYF
TRBV7-3	.	.	TRBJ2-1	TGTGCCAGCAGCTTAAAGGGGAATGAGCAGTTCTTC	CASSLKGNEQFF
TRBV2	.	once	TRBJ2-7	TGTGCCAGCAGCGCTTGGCGGACAAAGTACGAGCAGTACTTC	CASSAWRTKYEQYF
TRBV18	.	.	TRBJ1-2	TGTGCCAGCTCACCAATACAGGGTGGCGGAATCTATGGCTACACCTTC	CASSPIQGGGIYGYTF
TRBV5-1	.	.	TRBJ1-5	TGCGCCAGCAGCTTATATGGGGACCTCAATCAGCCCCAGCATTTT	CASSLYGDLNQPQHF